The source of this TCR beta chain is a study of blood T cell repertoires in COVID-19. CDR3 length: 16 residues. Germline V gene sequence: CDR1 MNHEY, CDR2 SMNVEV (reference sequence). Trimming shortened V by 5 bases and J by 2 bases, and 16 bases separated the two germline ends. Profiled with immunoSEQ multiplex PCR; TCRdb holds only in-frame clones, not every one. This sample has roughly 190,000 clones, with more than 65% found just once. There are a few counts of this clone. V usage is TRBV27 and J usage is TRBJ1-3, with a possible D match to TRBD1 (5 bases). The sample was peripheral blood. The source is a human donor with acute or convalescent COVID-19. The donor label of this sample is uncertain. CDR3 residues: CASSPLSAGTGNTIYF. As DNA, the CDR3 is TGTGCCAGCAGTCCCTTGTCCGCAGGGACTGGAAACACCATATATTTT.